This T cell receptor (beta chain) is from a study of T cell clones after liver transplantation. Across the whole study: Standard immunosuppression, with no induction, continued until 12-24 months after transplant. At least one year of complete immunosuppression withdrawal without enzymes over twice normal defined tolerance.

In this sample, this clone turned up a few times. TCRdb's table, derived via immunoSEQ multiplex PCR, lists solely in-frame clones and lacks some. The table includes some 59,000 clones, more than 70% detected once. Germline values: CDR1 MRHNA, CDR2 SNTAGT. CDR3 size: 13 residues. The V end lost 3 bases, the J end lost 8 bases, and 8 bases lay between the germline ends. The receptor comes from a human patient who received a liver transplant. Among the T cells, some may be from the graft donor. The chain recombines TRBV6-4 with TRBJ1-6, with D perhaps TRBD1 (6 bases). The input for sequencing was CD4+ T cells from blood, taken at the 22-month timepoint. The CDR3: CASSEAGDSPLHF. In DNA, the CDR3 is TGTGCCAGCAGTGAAGCAGGGGATTCACCCCTCCACTTT.